Below, one T cell receptor (beta chain) is given with its context. What it binds is unknown. Sequencing used immunoSEQ multiplex PCR; TCRdb keeps in-frame clones, though not all of them. The table shows approximately 72,000 clones, with roughly 94% occurring only once. This CDR3 has 15 amino acids. The germline CDR1 and CDR2 sequences are SGHRS and YFSETQ. V lost 4 bases to trimming and J lost 8 bases, with 21 bases between them. The sample belongs to a study of cytomegalovirus exposure and HLA in healthy donors. Study-wide points: The study labeled 170 or so TCR beta chains cytomegalovirus-associated. In a later analysis, first-cohort TCR clusters were found to tend to co-occur in the approximately 120 validation repertoires. Both high specificity and high sensitivity reportedly marked the classifier's diagnosis of cytomegalovirus status.

This TCR derives from a woman aged 18-30 years in good health and CMV-seronegative. The sequencing sample was made of PBMCs. The J gene is TRBJ1-2, the V gene TRBV5-1, with D uncertain. The CDR3 here is CASSTQTTLQSGYTF. CDR3 nucleotide sequence: TGCGCCAGCAGCACACAGACAACTCTACAATCAGGCTACACCTTC.